This TCR beta chain was captured in a study of blood T cell repertoires in COVID-19 (TCRdb year 2020). Concerning the study at large: Collaborator samples came from the United States, Italy and Spain and covered acute and convalescent phases of COVID-19. The material from the prospective study consisted of cDNA or gDNA derived from T cells, B-cell-depleted T cells, or PBMCs. Subjects who had been exposed to COVID-19, were actively infected with it, or had recovered from it provided the deeply sampled blood TCRbeta repertoires that made up the dataset. Sample metadata almost always included a de-identified subject ID, COVID-19 status, age in years and sex. The repertoires were released in a freely available public database intended as a resource for research on the immune response to SARS-CoV-2. Samples were obtained from the ongoing ImmuneRACE study (first 160 participants) and from approximately 1,200 subjects provided by 6 global collaborators. HLA class I and class II types, where available, came from metadata supplied by the sample provider rather than from assay-based typing. On the study overall, not on this receptor specifically: The quantity of clinical and demographic metadata differed by source and by participant and was supplied without curation.

V is shortened by 3 bases, J by 6 bases, and the region joining them spans 12 bases. From cysteine to phenylalanine, the CDR3 is 14 amino acids long. The entry retains the CDR3 DNA only, 42 bases that are in frame from base 1. The germline V gene encodes CDR1 MDHEN and CDR2 SYDVKM. One collaborating source in Seattle enrolled patients while the patients were actively infected and followed the patients over time throughout the course of disease. Collaborating institutions collected whole blood in K2EDTA tubes following their own protocols. For TCRbeta analysis, collaborator samples were shipped as frozen whole blood, as isolated PBMCs, or as DNA extracted from either sample type. This clone has just one count. There is no known antigen for this receptor. One base away there is no much larger clone; base qualities are not given. TCRbeta CDR3 regions were amplified from genomic DNA by means of the immunoSEQ Assay, a bias-controlled multiplex PCR. Concerning the study's data processing: The number of nucleated cells in each sample was estimated by amplification of reference gene primers within the assay. To quantify the absolute abundance of each unique TCRbeta CDR3 rearrangement, sequence reads were collapsed and filtered. Productive Simpson clonality was computed per sample as the square root of Simpson's diversity index over productive rearrangements. This is the immuneACCESS table as TCRdb keeps it, with only in-frame sequences that have V and J called. A part of the clones is gone; compared with another copy, unresolved V genes explain less than half, and the rest is unexplained. D and trimming were read from the DNA, whereas the V and J calls and clone size are those reported in that table. For this sample there are hundreds of thousands of clones; about 88% appear just once. The ten largest clones represent about an eighth of the sample.

The sequence was collected from a woman in her seventies with COVID-19, enrolled during active disease. The sample comprised peripheral blood. The chain joins TRBV28 to TRBJ1-5; no D gene can be assigned with confidence. The DNA sequence follows: TGTGCCAGCAGTTTTGCTCGTACCAGTCAGCCCCAGCATTTT. It is translated as CASSFARTSQPQHF.